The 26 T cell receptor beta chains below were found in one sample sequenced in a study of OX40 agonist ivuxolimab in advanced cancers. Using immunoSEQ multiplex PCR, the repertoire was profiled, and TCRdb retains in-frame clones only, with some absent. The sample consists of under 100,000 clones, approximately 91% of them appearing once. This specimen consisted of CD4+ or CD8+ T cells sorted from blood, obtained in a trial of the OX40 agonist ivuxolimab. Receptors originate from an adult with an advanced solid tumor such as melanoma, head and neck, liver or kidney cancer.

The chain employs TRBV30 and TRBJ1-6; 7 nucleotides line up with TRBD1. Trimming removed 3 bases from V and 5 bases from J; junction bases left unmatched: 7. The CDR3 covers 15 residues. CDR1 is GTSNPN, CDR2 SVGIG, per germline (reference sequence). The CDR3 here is CAWRALTGNNSPLHF. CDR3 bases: TGTGCCTGGAGGGCCCTGACAGGGAATAATTCACCCCTCCACTTT.

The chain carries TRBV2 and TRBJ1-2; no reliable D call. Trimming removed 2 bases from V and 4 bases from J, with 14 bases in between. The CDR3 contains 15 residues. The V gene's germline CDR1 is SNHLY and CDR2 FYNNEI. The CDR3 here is CASSELWPGGYGYTF. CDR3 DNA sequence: TGTGCCAGCAGTGAATTGTGGCCTGGCGGCTATGGCTACACCTTC.

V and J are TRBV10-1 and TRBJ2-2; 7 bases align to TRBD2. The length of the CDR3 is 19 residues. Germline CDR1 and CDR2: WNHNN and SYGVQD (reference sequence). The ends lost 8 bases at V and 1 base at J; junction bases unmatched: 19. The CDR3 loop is CASWFKGNRDYLNTGELFF. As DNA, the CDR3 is TGCGCCAGCTGGTTCAAAGGGAATCGGGACTACCTGAACACCGGGGAGCTGTTTTTT.

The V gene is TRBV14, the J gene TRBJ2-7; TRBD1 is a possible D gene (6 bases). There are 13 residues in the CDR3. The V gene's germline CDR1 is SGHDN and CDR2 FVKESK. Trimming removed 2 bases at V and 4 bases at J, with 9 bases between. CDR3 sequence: CASSQSRGYEQYF. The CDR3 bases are TGTGCCAGCAGCCAAAGCAGGGGATACGAGCAGTACTTC.

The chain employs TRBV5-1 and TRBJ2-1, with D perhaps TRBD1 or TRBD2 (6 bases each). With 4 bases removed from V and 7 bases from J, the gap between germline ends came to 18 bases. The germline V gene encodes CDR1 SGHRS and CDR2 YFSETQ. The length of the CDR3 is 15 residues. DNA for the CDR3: TGCGCCAGCAGCGTTGCACCGGGGGCTCGAAATGAGCAGTTCTTC. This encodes CASSVAPGARNEQFF.

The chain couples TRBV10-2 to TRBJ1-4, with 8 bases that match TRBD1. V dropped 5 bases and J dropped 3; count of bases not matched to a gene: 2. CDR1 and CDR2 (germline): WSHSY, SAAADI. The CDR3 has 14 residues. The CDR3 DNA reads TGCGCCAGCAGTCTGACAGGGGCTAATGAAAAACTGTTTTTT. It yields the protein CASSLTGANEKLFF.

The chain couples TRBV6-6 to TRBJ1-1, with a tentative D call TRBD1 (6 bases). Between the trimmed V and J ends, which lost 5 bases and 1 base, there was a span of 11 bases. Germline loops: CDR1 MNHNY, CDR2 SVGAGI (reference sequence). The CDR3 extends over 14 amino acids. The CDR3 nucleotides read TGTGCCAGCAGTCAAAACAGGGAGAACACTGAAGCTTTCTTT. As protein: CASSQNRENTEAFF.

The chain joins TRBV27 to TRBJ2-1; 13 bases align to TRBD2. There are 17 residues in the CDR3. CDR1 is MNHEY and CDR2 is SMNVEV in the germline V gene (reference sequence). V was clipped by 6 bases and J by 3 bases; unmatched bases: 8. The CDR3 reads CASSPRTSGGLYNEQFF. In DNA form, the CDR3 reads TGTGCCAGCAGCCCTCGGACTAGCGGGGGCCTCTACAATGAGCAGTTCTTC.

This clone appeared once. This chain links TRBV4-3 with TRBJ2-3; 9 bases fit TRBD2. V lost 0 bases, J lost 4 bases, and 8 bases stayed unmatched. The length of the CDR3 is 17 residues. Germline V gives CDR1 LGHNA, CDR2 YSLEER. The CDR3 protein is CASSQDLSAGGADTQYF. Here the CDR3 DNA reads TGCGCCAGCAGCCAAGATTTGTCGGCGGGGGGGGCAGATACGCAGTATTTT.

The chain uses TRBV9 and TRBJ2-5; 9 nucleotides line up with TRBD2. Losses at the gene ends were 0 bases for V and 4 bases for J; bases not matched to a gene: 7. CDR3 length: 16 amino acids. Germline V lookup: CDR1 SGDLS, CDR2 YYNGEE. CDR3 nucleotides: TGTGCCAGCAGCGTAGAGTTAGCGGGGGAGGGAGAGACCCAGTACTTC. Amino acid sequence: CASSVELAGEGETQYF.

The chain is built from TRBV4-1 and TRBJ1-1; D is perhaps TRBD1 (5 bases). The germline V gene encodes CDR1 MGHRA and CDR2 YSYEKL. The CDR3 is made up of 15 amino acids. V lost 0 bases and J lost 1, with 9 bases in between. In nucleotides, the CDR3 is TGCGCCAGCAGCCAAGACCGGGGGGAGAACACTGAAGCTTTCTTT. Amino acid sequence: CASSQDRGENTEAFF.

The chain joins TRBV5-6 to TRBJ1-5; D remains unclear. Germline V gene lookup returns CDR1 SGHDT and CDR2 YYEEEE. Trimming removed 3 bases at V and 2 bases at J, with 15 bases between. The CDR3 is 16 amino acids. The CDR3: CASSSFGILGNQPQHF. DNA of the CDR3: TGTGCCAGCAGCTCTTTTGGAATACTTGGCAATCAGCCCCAGCATTTT.

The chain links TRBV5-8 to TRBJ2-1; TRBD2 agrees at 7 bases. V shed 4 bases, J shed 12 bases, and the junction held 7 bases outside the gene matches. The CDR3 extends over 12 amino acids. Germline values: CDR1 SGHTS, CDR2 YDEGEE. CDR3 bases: TGTGCCAGCAGCCCCAGACTAGCACCGCAGTTCTTC. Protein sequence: CASSPRLAPQFF. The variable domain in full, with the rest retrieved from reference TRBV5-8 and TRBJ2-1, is EAGVTQSPTHLIKTRGQQATLRCSPISGHTSVYWYQQALGLGLQFLLWYDEGEERNRGNFPPRFSGRQFPNYSSELNVNALELEDSALYLCASSPRLAPQFFGPGTRLTVL.

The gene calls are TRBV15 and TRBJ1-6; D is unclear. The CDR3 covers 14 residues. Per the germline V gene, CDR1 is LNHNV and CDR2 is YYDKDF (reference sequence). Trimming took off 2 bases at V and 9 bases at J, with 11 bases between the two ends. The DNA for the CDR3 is TGTGCCACCAGCAGACCCGGCCCCAGTTCACCCCTCCACTTT. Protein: CATSRPGPSSPLHF. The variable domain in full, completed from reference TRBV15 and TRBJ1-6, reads DAMVIQNPRYQVTQFGKPVTLSCSQTLNHNVMYWYQQKSSQAPKLLFHYYDKDFNNEADTPDNFQSRRPNTSFCFLDIRSPGLGDTAMYLCATSRPGPSSPLHFGNGTRLTVT.

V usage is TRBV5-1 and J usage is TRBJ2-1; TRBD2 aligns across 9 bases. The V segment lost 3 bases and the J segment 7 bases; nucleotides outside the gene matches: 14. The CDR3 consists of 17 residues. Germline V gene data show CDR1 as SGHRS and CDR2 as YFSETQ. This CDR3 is CASSSQWGSGSYNEQFF. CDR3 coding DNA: TGCGCCAGCAGCTCCCAGTGGGGTAGCGGGAGTTATAATGAGCAGTTCTTC. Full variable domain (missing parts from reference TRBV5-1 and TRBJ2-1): KAGVTQTPRYLIKTRGQQVTLSCSPISGHRSVSWYQQTPGQGLQFLFEYFSETQRNKGNFPGRFSGRQFSNSRSEMNVSTLELGDSALYLCASSSQWGSGSYNEQFFGPGTRLTVL.

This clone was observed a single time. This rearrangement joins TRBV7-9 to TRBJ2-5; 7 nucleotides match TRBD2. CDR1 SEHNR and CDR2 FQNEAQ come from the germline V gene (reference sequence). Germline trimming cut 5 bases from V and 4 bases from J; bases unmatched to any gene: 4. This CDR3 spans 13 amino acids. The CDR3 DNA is TGTGCCAGCAGCCACCCTAGCGGAGAGACCCAGTACTTC. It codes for CASSHPSGETQYF.

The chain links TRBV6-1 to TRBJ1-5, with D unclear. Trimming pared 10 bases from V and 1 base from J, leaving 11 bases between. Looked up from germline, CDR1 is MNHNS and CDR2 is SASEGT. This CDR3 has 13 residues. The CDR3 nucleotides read TGTGCCACCAACAGTAGGAGCAATCAGCCCCAGCATTTT. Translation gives CATNSRSNQPQHF.

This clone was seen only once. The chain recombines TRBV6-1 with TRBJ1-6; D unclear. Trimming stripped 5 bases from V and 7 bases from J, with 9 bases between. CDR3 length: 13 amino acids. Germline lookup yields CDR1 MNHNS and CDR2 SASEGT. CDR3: CASSLSENSPLHF. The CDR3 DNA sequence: TGTGCCAGCAGTCTGTCAGAGAATTCACCCCTCCACTTT.

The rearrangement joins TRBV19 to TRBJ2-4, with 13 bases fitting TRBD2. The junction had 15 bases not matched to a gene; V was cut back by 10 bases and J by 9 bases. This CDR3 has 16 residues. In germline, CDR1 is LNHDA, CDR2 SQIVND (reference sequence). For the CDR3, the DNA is TGTGCCAACGGACTAGCGGGAGTTCCAAACTGGGTCATTCAGTACTTC. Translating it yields CANGLAGVPNWVIQYF.

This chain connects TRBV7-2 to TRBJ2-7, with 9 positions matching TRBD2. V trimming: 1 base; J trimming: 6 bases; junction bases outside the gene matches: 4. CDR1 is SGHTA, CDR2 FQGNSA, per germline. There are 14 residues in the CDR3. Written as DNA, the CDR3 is TGTGCCAGCAGCTTAGGGATAGCGGGGGCCGAGCAGTACTTC. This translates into CASSLGIAGAEQYF. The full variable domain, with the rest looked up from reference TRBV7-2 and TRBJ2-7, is GAGVSQSPSNKVTEKGKDVELRCDPISGHTALYWYRQSLGQGLEFLIYFQGNSAPDKSGLPSDRFSAERTGGSVSTLTIQRTQQEDSAVYLCASSLGIAGAEQYFGPGTRLTVT.

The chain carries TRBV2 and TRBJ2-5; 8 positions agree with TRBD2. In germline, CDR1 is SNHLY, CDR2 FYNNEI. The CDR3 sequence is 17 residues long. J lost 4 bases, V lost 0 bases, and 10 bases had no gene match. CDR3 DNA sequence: TGTGCCAGCAGTGAAGCGCTTACGGGAGGGCCAGGAGAGACCCAGTACTTC. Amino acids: CASSEALTGGPGETQYF.

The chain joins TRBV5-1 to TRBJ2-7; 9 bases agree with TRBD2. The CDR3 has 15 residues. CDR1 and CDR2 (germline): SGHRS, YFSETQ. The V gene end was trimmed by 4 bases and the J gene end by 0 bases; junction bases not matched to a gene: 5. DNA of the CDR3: TGCGCCAGCAGCCCGACGACTAGCGGCTCCTACGAGCAGTACTTC. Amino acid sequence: CASSPTTSGSYEQYF. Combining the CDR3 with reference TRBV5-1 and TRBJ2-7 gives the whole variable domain KAGVTQTPRYLIKTRGQQVTLSCSPISGHRSVSWYQQTPGQGLQFLFEYFSETQRNKGNFPGRFSGRQFSNSRSEMNVSTLELGDSALYLCASSPTTSGSYEQYFGPGTRLTVT.

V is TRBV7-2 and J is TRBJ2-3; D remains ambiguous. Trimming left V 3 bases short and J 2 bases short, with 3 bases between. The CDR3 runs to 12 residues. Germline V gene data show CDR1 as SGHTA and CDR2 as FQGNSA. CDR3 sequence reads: CASSFHTDTQYF. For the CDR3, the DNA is TGTGCCAGCAGCTTCCACACAGATACGCAGTATTTT.

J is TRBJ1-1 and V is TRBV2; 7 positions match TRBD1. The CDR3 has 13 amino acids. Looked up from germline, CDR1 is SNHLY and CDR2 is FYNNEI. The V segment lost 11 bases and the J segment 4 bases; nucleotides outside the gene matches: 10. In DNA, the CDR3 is TGTGCCGCGAAGGGGGACAGTCTCACTGAAGCTTTCTTT. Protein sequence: CAAKGDSLTEAFF.

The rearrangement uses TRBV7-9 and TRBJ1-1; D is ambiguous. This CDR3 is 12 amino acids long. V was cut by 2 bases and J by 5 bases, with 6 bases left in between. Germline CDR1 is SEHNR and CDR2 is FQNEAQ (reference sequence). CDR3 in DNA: TGTGCCAGCAGCTTATATGGGACTGAAGCTTTCTTT. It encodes CASSLYGTEAFF.

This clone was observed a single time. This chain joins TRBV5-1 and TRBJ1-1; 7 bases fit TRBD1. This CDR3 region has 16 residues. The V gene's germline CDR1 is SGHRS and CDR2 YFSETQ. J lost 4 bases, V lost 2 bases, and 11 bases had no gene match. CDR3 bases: TGCGCCAGCAGCTTCGGGACAGTAAATACACGCACTGAAGCTTTCTTT. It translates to CASSFGTVNTRTEAFF. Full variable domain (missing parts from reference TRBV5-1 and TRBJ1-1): KAGVTQTPRYLIKTRGQQVTLSCSPISGHRSVSWYQQTPGQGLQFLFEYFSETQRNKGNFPGRFSGRQFSNSRSEMNVSTLELGDSALYLCASSFGTVNTRTEAFFGQGTRLTVV.